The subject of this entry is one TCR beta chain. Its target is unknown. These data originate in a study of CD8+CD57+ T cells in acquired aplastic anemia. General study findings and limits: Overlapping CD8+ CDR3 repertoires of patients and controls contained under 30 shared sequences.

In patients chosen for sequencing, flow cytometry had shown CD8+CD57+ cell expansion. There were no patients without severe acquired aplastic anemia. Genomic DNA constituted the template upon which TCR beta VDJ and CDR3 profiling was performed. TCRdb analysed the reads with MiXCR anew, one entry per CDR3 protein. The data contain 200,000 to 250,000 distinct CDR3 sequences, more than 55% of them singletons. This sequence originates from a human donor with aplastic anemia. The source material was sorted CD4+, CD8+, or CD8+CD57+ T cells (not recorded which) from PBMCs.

CDR3 DNA: TGTGCCAGCAGCCGTGACGTCGGCACAGATACGCAGTATTTT. This encodes CASSRDVGTDTQYF. The chain is built from TRBV9 and TRBJ2-3; D gene unclear. CDR1 SGDLS and CDR2 YYNGEE come from the germline V gene. This CDR3 comprises 14 residues. With 4 bases removed from V and 1 base from J, the gap between germline ends came to 10 bases.